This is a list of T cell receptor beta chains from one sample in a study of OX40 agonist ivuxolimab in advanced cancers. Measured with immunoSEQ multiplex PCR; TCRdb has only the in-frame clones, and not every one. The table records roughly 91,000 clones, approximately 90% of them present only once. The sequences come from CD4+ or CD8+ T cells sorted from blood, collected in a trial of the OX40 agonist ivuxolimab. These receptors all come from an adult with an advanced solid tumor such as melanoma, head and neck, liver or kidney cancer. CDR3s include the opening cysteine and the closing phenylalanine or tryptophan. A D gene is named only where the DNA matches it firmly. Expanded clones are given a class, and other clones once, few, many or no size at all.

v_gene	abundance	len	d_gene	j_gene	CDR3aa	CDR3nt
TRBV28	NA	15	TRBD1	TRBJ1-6	CASSLGQGYNSPLHF	TGTGCCAGCAGTTTGGGACAGGGTTATAATTCACCCCTCCACTTT
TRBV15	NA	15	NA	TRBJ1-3	CATSRDVAGGNTIYF	TGTGCCACCAGCAGAGATGTTGCGGGTGGAAACACCATATATTTT
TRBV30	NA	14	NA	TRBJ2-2	CAWAGLMNTGELFF	TGTGCCTGGGCGGGACTTATGAACACCGGGGAGCTGTTTTTT
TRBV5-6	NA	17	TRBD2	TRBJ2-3	CASSLMVAGGWTDTQYF	TGTGCCAGCAGCTTGATGGTAGCGGGGGGGTGGACAGATACGCAGTATTTT
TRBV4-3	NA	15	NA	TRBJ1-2	CASSQDGRGWNGYTF	TGCGCCAGCAGCCAAGATGGTAGGGGATGGAATGGCTACACCTTC
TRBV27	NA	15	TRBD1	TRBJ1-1	CASSPQGRVGTEAFF	TGTGCCAGCAGTCCACAGGGGAGAGTGGGAACTGAAGCTTTCTTT
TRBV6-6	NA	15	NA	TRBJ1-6	CASSLRDEGRSPLHF	TGTGCCAGCAGTCTCCGGGACGAGGGTCGTTCACCCCTCCACTTT
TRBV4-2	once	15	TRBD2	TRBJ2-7	CASSPREGAEDEQYF	TGTGCCAGCAGCCCGCGGGAGGGGGCGGAAGACGAGCAGTACTTC
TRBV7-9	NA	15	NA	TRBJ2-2	CASSLGASVNGELFF	TGTGCCAGCAGCTTAGGAGCTAGCGTGAACGGGGAGCTGTTTTTT
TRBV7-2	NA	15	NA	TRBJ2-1	CASSLDWGTFNEQFF	TGTGCCAGCAGCTTAGACTGGGGGACCTTCAATGAGCAGTTCTTC
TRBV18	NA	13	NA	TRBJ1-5	CASSEGSNQPQHF	TGTGCCAGCTCAGAGGGCTCCAATCAGCCCCAGCATTTT
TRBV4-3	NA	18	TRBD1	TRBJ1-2	CASSQWGVRGQTFYGYTF	TGCGCCAGCAGCCAATGGGGGGTCCGGGGACAGACATTCTATGGCTACACCTTC
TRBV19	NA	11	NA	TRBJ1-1	CASRRNTEAFF	TGTGCCAGTAGACGAAACACTGAAGCTTTCTTT
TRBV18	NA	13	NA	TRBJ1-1	CATTQGMNTEAFF	TGTGCCACCACGCAGGGGATGAACACTGAAGCTTTCTTT
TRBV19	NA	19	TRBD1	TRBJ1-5	CASSMMPGQGNTFNQPQHF	TGTGCCAGTAGTATGATGCCGGGACAGGGGAATACTTTCAATCAGCCCCAGCATTTT